The following is a T cell receptor beta chain sequence with its context. The data derive from a study of CD8 T cells in Susac syndrome. Trimming stripped 4 bases from V and 3 bases from J, with 10 bases between. Per germline, CDR1 SNHLY and CDR2 FYNNEI. CDR3 size: 14 residues. Random-hexamer reverse transcription was applied to about 0.5 to 1 ug RNA. TCRdb analysed the immunoSEQ multiplex PCR reads with MiXCR anew, one entry per CDR3 protein. The sample contains approximately 120,000 distinct CDR3 sequences, 96% of which appear only once. TCR beta sequencing covered blood CD8+ and CD4+ T cells. The clonotype originates from a human donor in good health. V is TRBV2 and J is TRBJ1-5; D perhaps matches TRBD1 (5 bases). Input material: CD4+ T cells from PBMCs. CDR3 nucleotides: TGTGCCAGCAGTGTCAGGGCCGACAATCAGCCCCAGCATTTT. Residues: CASSVRADNQPQHF. Full variable domain (remainder filled in from reference TRBV2 and TRBJ1-5): EPEVTQTPSHQVTQMGQEVILRCVPISNHLYFYWYRQILGQKVEFLVSFYNNEISEKSEIFDDQFSVERPDGSNFTLKIRSTKLEDSAMYFCASSVRADNQPQHFGDGTRLSIL.